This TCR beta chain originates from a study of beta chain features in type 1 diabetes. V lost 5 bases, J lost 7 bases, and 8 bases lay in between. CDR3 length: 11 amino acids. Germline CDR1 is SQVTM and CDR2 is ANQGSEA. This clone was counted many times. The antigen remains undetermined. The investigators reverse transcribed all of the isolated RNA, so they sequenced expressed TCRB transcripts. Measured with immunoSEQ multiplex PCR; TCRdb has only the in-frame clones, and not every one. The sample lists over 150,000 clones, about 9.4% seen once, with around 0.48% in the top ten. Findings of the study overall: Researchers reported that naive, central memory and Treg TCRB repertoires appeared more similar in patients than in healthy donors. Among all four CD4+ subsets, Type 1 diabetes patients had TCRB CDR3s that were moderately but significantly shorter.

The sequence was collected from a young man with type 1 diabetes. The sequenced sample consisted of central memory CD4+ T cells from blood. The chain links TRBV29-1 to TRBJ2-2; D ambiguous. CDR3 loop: CSVRGVGELFF. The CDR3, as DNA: TGCAGCGTTAGAGGTGTCGGGGAGCTGTTTTTT.